The 16 T cell receptor beta chains reported below all come from one sample, sequenced in a study of Ad26.COV2.S vaccination and SARS-CoV-2 variants. Sequencing used immunoSEQ multiplex PCR; TCRdb keeps in-frame clones, though not all of them. The repertoire holds around 450,000 clones, with roughly nine tenths as singletons. This sample's treatment: about 20 received Ad26.COV2.S at low or high dose, single or two shots; roughly five received placebo; per-sample allocation not given. Repertoires come from day 63 after the first vaccine or placebo injection. The sample consisted of peripheral blood, taken in a trial of Ad26.COV2.S vaccine versus placebo. These receptors came from a person between 18 and 60 years old who received the Ad26.COV2.S COVID-19 vaccine or a placebo.

This chain connects TRBV13 to TRBJ1-5; perhaps TRBD1 as D (5 bases). Germline CDR1 is PRHDT and CDR2 is FYEKMQ (reference sequence). This CDR3 is built from 13 residues. Trimming removed 7 bases from V and 2 bases from J, with 9 bases in between. The CDR3 spells CASKSRGNQPQHF. DNA of the CDR3: TGTGCCAGCAAAAGCAGGGGCAATCAGCCCCAGCATTTT.

The chain recombines TRBV3-1 (or the pseudogene TRBV3-2) with TRBJ1-2, with no clear D. With 4 bases removed from V and 7 bases from J, the gap between germline ends came to 19 bases. This CDR3 comprises 15 residues. Per the germline V gene, CDR1 is LGHDT and CDR2 is YNNKEL (reference sequence). The CDR3 protein is CASSLRPVALGGYTF. Written as DNA, the CDR3 is TGTGCCAGCAGCCTTCGTCCAGTAGCCCTGGGTGGCTACACCTTC.

This chain uses TRBV2 with TRBJ2-7; 14 bases match TRBD2. This CDR3 region has 14 residues. V dropped 8 bases and J dropped 6; count of bases not matched to a gene: 6. Per germline, CDR1 SNHLY and CDR2 FYNNEI. The CDR3 nucleotides read TGTGCCAGCTTTCGACTAGCGGGAGGGCCCGAGCAGTACGTC. Translation: CASFRLAGGPEQYV.

This clone was detected only once. The V and J genes are TRBV5-1 and TRBJ2-5; 11 bases map to TRBD2. This CDR3 spans 15 amino acids. Unmatched junction bases numbered 3, after V lost 0 bases and J lost 5 bases. CDR1 and CDR2 (germline): SGHRS, YFSETQ. Written as DNA, the CDR3 is TGCGCCAGCAGCTTGGTGAGGACTAGCGGGGAGACCCAGTACTTC. Translated: CASSLVRTSGETQYF.

The CDR3 loop is CASSPRRGSDTQYF. The DNA for the CDR3 is TGTGCCAGCTCACCAAGGAGGGGTTCCGATACGCAGTATTTT. V gene TRBV18 combines with J gene TRBJ2-3; D possibly corresponds to TRBD2 (6 bases). Germline V lookup: CDR1 KGHSH, CDR2 LQKENI. CDR3 length equals 14 residues. V was pared by 2 bases and J by 6 bases, with 12 bases between.

V usage is TRBV2 and J usage is TRBJ1-5; D is undetermined. V gave up 8 bases and J gave up 2 bases, with 19 bases separating them. CDR1 is SNHLY and CDR2 is FYNNEI in the germline V gene. The length of the CDR3 is 16 residues. The CDR3 spells CASDNSFLGGNQPQHF. CDR3 nucleotide sequence: TGTGCCAGCGATAACTCATTTTTGGGCGGCAATCAGCCCCAGCATTTT.

V and J are TRBV24-1 and TRBJ2-3; possible D gene TRBD1, 5 bases. The V end lost 3 bases, the J end lost 3 bases, and 12 bases lay between the germline ends. The CDR3 spans 15 residues. The germline CDR1 and CDR2 sequences are KGHDR and SFDVKD. The CDR3 loop reads CATSDADTRTDTQYF. CDR3 nucleotides: TGTGCCACCAGTGATGCGGACACCAGGACAGATACGCAGTATTTT.

The V gene is TRBV15, the J gene TRBJ2-2; no clear D. CDR1 and CDR2 (germline): LNHNV, YYDKDF (reference sequence). The V end lost 0 bases, the J end lost 4 bases, and 6 bases lay between the germline ends. This CDR3 spans 14 amino acids. CDR3 residues: CATSRDEATGELFF. The CDR3 DNA is TGTGCCACCAGCAGAGATGAAGCCACCGGGGAGCTGTTTTTT.

The chain combines TRBV30 with TRBJ2-3; D may match TRBD1 or TRBD2 (5 bases each). Germline V CDR1 and CDR2: GTSNPN, SVGIG (reference sequence). V was shortened by 1 base and J by 0 bases, with 14 bases between the two germline ends. The CDR3 totals 16 residues. CDR3 sequence: CAWSEPGPSSTDTQYF. In nucleotides, the CDR3 is TGTGCCTGGAGTGAACCGGGACCTTCTAGCACAGATACGCAGTATTTT.

The table lists this clone with a count of one. V gene TRBV4-3 combines with J gene TRBJ1-6; D not resolved. This CDR3 comprises 16 residues. V shed 0 bases and J shed 4 bases, with 10 bases lying between them. Germline assignment: CDR1 LGHNA and CDR2 YSLEER. The CDR3 loop is CASSQDRSSYNSPLHF. The CDR3 DNA reads as TGCGCCAGCAGCCAAGATCGCAGCTCGTATAATTCACCCCTCCACTTT.

The chain employs TRBV5-6 and TRBJ1-1; 8 nucleotides agree with TRBD1. The CDR3 is made up of 13 amino acids. V was clipped by 2 bases and J by 4 bases; unmatched bases: 1. Germline CDR1 SGHDT, CDR2 YYEEEE. Written as DNA, the CDR3 is TGTGCCAGCAGCTTACAGGGGGTCACTGAAGCTTTCTTT. As protein: CASSLQGVTEAFF.

Details on this clone: This CDR3 is also generated by other DNA sequences in the sample. This rearrangement joins TRBV7-3 to TRBJ2-2, with 12 bases identical to TRBD2. The CDR3 length is 15 residues. The germline V gene has CDR1 SGHTA and CDR2 FQGTGA. J was trimmed by 5 bases and V by 3 bases; bases with no gene match: 1. CDR3 DNA: TGTGCCAGCAGCTTGGGACTAGCGGGTACCGGGGAGCTGTTTTTT. This translates into CASSLGLAGTGELFF.

The rearrangement joins TRBV7-2 to TRBJ2-7; 9 bases fit TRBD2. The germline gives CDR1 SGHTA, CDR2 FQGNSA. The CDR3 spans 13 residues. The J segment lost 6 bases and the V segment lost 3 bases, leaving 3 bases of the junction unmatched. CDR3 sequence: CASSFSGGTEQYF. The CDR3 DNA is TGTGCCAGCAGCTTTAGCGGGGGAACCGAGCAGTACTTC.

The chain couples TRBV19 to TRBJ1-6, with D possibly TRBD1 on 5 matching bases. V lost 5 bases and J lost 9, with 11 bases in between. The CDR3 has 13 residues. Germline V CDR1 and CDR2: LNHDA, SQIVND (reference sequence). CDR3 in amino acids: CASSGTILSPLHF. The CDR3 DNA reads TGTGCCAGTAGTGGGACGATACTTTCACCCCTCCACTTT.

This chain connects TRBV28 to TRBJ1-5; no clear D gene. Germline V CDR1 and CDR2: MDHEN, SYDVKM. The length of the CDR3 is 11 residues. V was cut by 4 bases and J by 5 bases, with 3 bases left in between. This CDR3 is CASSSHQPQHF. As DNA, the CDR3 is TGTGCCAGCAGTTCTCATCAGCCCCAGCATTTT.

The V and J genes are TRBV5-1 and TRBJ2-5; D might be TRBD2 (5 bases). The CDR3 loop spans 14 amino acids. Germline V gives CDR1 SGHRS, CDR2 YFSETQ. The ends were cut back, 1 base at V and 5 bases at J, with 12 bases in the middle. CDR3 amino acids: CASSLFGVGETQYF. Written as DNA, the CDR3 is TGCGCCAGCAGCTTGTTCGGGGTGGGCGAGACCCAGTACTTC.